The clone carrying this T cell receptor (beta chain) has a count of ten or more. Its target is not known. As TCR cDNA was made by 5'RACE template switching, a universal primer site and UMIs were added. A single record per CDR3 protein comes from TCRdb applying MiXCR to the 5' RACE reads. Among 300,000 to 450,000 distinct CDR3 sequences listed, about 6% were seen once. These data come from a study of T cells after yellow fever vaccination. About the research overall: SMART-Seq v4 Ultra Low Input handled preparation of low-cell-number fractions. Study outcomes and limitations: Some clonotypes were seen in both the CD4 and the CD8 compartments. These made up a small share and likely arose from convergent recombination. Most primary-vaccination clones reappeared after the booster (more than 95% CD4, roughly 90% CD8).

Sequencing was performed on PBMCs, taken 5 days after the yellow fever booster vaccination. The source of this sequence is a man younger than 40 who received the YFV17D yellow fever vaccine.

The CDR3 loop reads CASSSFTHTGELFF. DNA for the CDR3: TGTGCCAGCAGCTCGTTTACCCACACCGGGGAGCTGTTTTTT. This chain connects TRBV7-2 to TRBJ2-2; D is unresolved. Trimming removed 4 bases at V and 3 bases at J, with 9 bases between. Germline assignment: CDR1 SGHTA and CDR2 FQGNSA. The CDR3 covers 14 residues.